A single sample is the source of the 20 T cell receptor beta chains below, sequenced in a study of human T cells and chemical hapten exposure. Using its own MiXCR run on the RACE reads, TCRdb lists one record per CDR3 protein. The sample lists 55,000 to 75,000 distinct CDR3 sequences, approximately 6.2% seen once, with around 3.4% in the top ten. Time point specified: healthy volunteer bleed at 6 weeks. Total RNA was isolated from unfractionated whole blood. The sample was whole blood. Receptors were obtained from a female donor in good health. Some clones in this sample may be carry-over from other donors' samples.

This clonotype appeared a few times. The rearrangement uses TRBV29-1 and TRBJ2-5; D gene ambiguous. Deletions cut 3 bases from V and 1 base from J, with 9 bases between. The CDR3 loop spans 13 amino acids. Germline V gene lookup returns CDR1 SQVTM and CDR2 ANQGSEA. CDR3 region: CSVDTVGQETQYF. The CDR3 DNA is TGCAGCGTTGATACTGTGGGCCAAGAGACCCAGTACTTC.

This clonotype was picked up many times. The chain joins TRBV12-3 or TRBV12-4 to TRBJ2-1; no clear D. The CDR3 extends over 12 amino acids. The V end lost 5 bases, the J end lost 7 bases, and 9 bases lay between the germline ends. This chain's CDR3 is CASSQTVNEQFF. The DNA of the CDR3 is TGTGCCAGCAGTCAAACAGTAAATGAGCAGTTCTTC.

In its sample, this clonotype was seen many times. The chain joins TRBV7-2 to TRBJ1-6; no clear D gene. Germline CDR1 SGHTA, CDR2 FQGNSA. V shed 5 bases and J shed 8 bases, with 10 bases lying between them. CDR3 length: 13 amino acids. In DNA, the CDR3 is TGTGCCAGCAGCCGTAGGGCGGATTCACCCCTCCACTTT. This translates into CASSRRADSPLHF. Supplemented by reference TRBV7-2 and TRBJ1-6, the full variable domain reads GAGVSQSPSNKVTEKGKDVELRCDPISGHTALYWYRQSLGQGLEFLIYFQGNSAPDKSGLPSDRFSAERTGGSVSTLTIQRTQQEDSAVYLCASSRRADSPLHFGNGTRLTVT.

This clonotype appeared many times. As DNA, the CDR3 is TGTGCCAGCAGCTTCGGCGGGAGGGGGGCATATACGCAGTATTTT. Translating gives CASSFGGRGAYTQYF. This sequence joins TRBV11-2 and TRBJ2-3, with 9 bases matching TRBD2. The ends lost 3 bases at V and 7 bases at J; junction bases unmatched: 8. The germline CDR1 and CDR2 sequences are SGHAT and FQNNGV. CDR3 length: 15 amino acids.

CDR3 coding DNA: TGTGCCAGCAGTTCCGGGACAGGGAGTACTGGGGCCAACGTCCTGACTTTC. As protein: CASSSGTGSTGANVLTF. J is TRBJ2-6 and V is TRBV28, with 9 bases aligning to TRBD1. The V and J ends lost 4 bases and 2 bases, in that order; junction bases with no gene match: 6. The CDR3 loop spans 17 amino acids. Germline CDR1 and CDR2: MDHEN and SYDVKM. Based on the CDR3 plus reference TRBV28 and TRBJ2-6, the full variable domain is DVKVTQSSRYLVKRTGEKVFLECVQDMDHENMFWYRQDPGLGLRLIYFSYDVKMKEKGDIPEGYSVSREKKERFSLILESASTNQTSMYLCASSSGTGSTGANVLTFGAGSRLTVL.

This clonotype has a count of ten or more. This chain links TRBV7-9 with TRBJ1-6, with no clear D. CDR3 length: 15 residues. Between the trimmed V and J ends, which lost 2 bases and 8 bases, there was a span of 13 bases. The germline gives CDR1 SEHNR, CDR2 FQNEAQ (reference sequence). CDR3 in amino acids: CASSLSGLQDSPLHF. Written as DNA, the CDR3 is TGTGCCAGCAGCTTAAGCGGGTTACAAGATTCACCCCTCCACTTT.

This sequence joins TRBV21-1 and TRBJ2-7. TRBV21-1 is flagged as a pseudogene. The CDR3 totals 16 residues. The CDR3 loop is CASTTSKAFLGYEQYF. The CDR3 coding sequence is TGTGCCAGCACAACCTCTAAAGCGTTTCTGGGGTACGAGCAGTACTTC.

V usage is TRBV29-1 and J usage is TRBJ1-3; 9 bases are shared with TRBD1. The CDR3 length is 15 residues. Per germline, CDR1 SQVTM and CDR2 ANQGSEA. Germline trimming cut 6 bases from V and 0 bases from J; bases unmatched to any gene: 6. The CDR3 loop is CSVSGTGSSGNTIYF. CDR3 DNA: TGCAGCGTCTCCGGGACAGGGTCCTCTGGAAACACCATATATTTT.

This clonotype has ten or more counts. The chain combines TRBV6-1 with TRBJ2-5; D remains unclear. The ends were cut back, 8 bases at V and 7 bases at J, with 8 bases in the middle. The CDR3 length is 10 residues. Germline CDR1 is MNHNS and CDR2 is SASEGT. The CDR3 sequence is CASSYATQYF. CDR3 in DNA: TGTGCCAGCTCCTATGCGACCCAGTACTTC.

This clonotype was seen ten or more times. The chain combines TRBV6-6 with TRBJ1-1; no clear D gene. The V end was cut by 8 bases, the J end by 6 bases, with 10 bases between. The CDR3 length is 11 residues. Per the germline V gene, CDR1 is MNHNY and CDR2 is SVGAGI (reference sequence). The CDR3 coding sequence is TGTGCCAGCGGTAGGGAGTCTGAAGCTTTCTTT. Translation gives CASGRESEAFF.

In this sample, this clonotype turned up many times. The V and J genes are TRBV5-5 and TRBJ1-5; D is perhaps TRBD1 (5 bases). The V gene lost 2 bases and the J gene lost 8 bases, with 11 bases spanning the gap. The CDR3 runs to 13 residues. CDR1 and CDR2 (germline): SGHKS, YYEKEE (reference sequence). CDR3 in DNA: TGTGCCAGCAGCTTTGCCCCGGGGGAGCCCCAGCATTTT. Protein sequence: CASSFAPGEPQHF.

This clonotype appeared many times. V and J are TRBV11-1 and TRBJ2-5; D may match TRBD1 or TRBD2 (6 bases each). Germline V gene sequence: CDR1 SGHAT, CDR2 FQDESV (reference sequence). The V and J ends lost 2 bases and 5 bases respectively, with 21 bases between them. The CDR3 is made up of 17 amino acids. The CDR3, as DNA: TGTGCCAGCAGCTTATTTAGATACTCCGGGGGCGACGAGACCCAGTACTTC. Translation: CASSLFRYSGGDETQYF.

This clonotype was seen at least ten times. The germline gene is not matched at one end of the junction; a read error may be the cause. The CDR3 loop reads CSVGAGVLKTEAFF. In DNA form, the CDR3 reads TGCAGCGTTGGGGCAGGGGTACTGAAAACTGAAGCTTTCTTT. V is TRBV29-1 and J is TRBJ1-1; D may be TRBD1 (6 bases). CDR1 and CDR2 from the germline V gene are SQVTM and ANQGSEA. The CDR3 extends over 14 amino acids.

A few counts support this clonotype. The rearrangement uses TRBV15 and TRBJ2-1; no reliable D call. CDR1 LNHNV and CDR2 YYDKDF come from the germline V gene (reference sequence). Trimming removed 5 bases from V and 7 bases from J, with 9 bases in between. This CDR3 is 12 amino acids long. CDR3 nucleotide sequence: TGTGCCACCAGCCCCCTTGGGAATGAGCAGTTCTTC. Its translation: CATSPLGNEQFF.

There are many counts of this clonotype. The chain employs TRBV28 and TRBJ1-1, with 10 bases lining up with TRBD1. CDR1 and CDR2 from the germline V gene are MDHEN and SYDVKM. This CDR3 region has 16 residues. J lost 4 bases, V lost 6 bases, and 11 bases had no gene match. In DNA form, the CDR3 reads TGTGCCAGCAGAAACCTACGGACAGGGGGGGCCACTGAAGCTTTCTTT. Translation: CASRNLRTGGATEAFF.

This clonotype showed up just a few times. The V gene is TRBV29-1, the J gene TRBJ2-1; D not resolved. V was pared by 3 bases and J by 5 bases, with 14 bases between. Germline V gene sequence: CDR1 SQVTM, CDR2 ANQGSEA. The CDR3 extends over 14 amino acids. This CDR3 reads CSVEEILRHNEQFF. The CDR3 bases are TGCAGCGTTGAGGAGATTTTGCGACACAATGAGCAGTTCTTC.

This clonotype was seen at least ten times. The genes are TRBV3-1 and TRBJ2-5; the match to TRBD2 covers 10 bases. Losses at the gene ends were 1 base for V and 5 bases for J; bases not matched to a gene: 4. CDR1 and CDR2 (germline): LGHDT, YNNKEL (reference sequence). The CDR3 is made up of 15 amino acids. CDR3 in amino acids: CASSQGAGGQETQYF. Written as DNA, the CDR3 is TGTGCCAGCAGCCAAGGAGCGGGAGGGCAGGAGACCCAGTACTTC.

Here the CDR3 reads CASSQEEQGYYEQYF. The DNA for the CDR3 is TGTGCCAGCAGCCAAGAGGAACAGGGGTACTACGAGCAGTACTTC. The rearrangement uses TRBV3-1 and TRBJ2-7; TRBD1 matches 7 bases. The CDR3 has 15 amino acids. Germline CDR1 reads LGHDT; CDR2 reads YNNKEL (reference sequence). With 0 bases clipped from V and 3 bases from J, the junction kept 5 bases outside the gene matches.

The rearrangement links TRBV28 to TRBJ1-6; the D gene is possibly TRBD1 (5 bases). CDR1 and CDR2 from the germline V gene are MDHEN and SYDVKM. The CDR3 runs to 16 residues. With 5 bases removed from V and 8 bases from J, the gap between germline ends came to 19 bases. The DNA of the CDR3 is TGTGCCAGCAGTCTACAACAGACAGTAGGGGATTCACCCCTCCACTTT. This gives the protein CASSLQQTVGDSPLHF. The full variable domain, its missing parts supplied by reference TRBV28 and TRBJ1-6, is DVKVTQSSRYLVKRTGEKVFLECVQDMDHENMFWYRQDPGLGLRLIYFSYDVKMKEKGDIPEGYSVSREKKERFSLILESASTNQTSMYLCASSLQQTVGDSPLHFGNGTRLTVT.

This clonotype was counted only a few times. The rearrangement joins TRBV30 to TRBJ1-6, with no clear D. CDR3 length: 13 amino acids. Germline values: CDR1 GTSNPN, CDR2 SVGIG (reference sequence). The V and J ends lost 4 bases and 7 bases respectively, with 11 bases between them. In DNA, the CDR3 is TGTGCCTGGACCCCGAGTTGGAATTCACCCCTCCACTTT. This codes for CAWTPSWNSPLHF.